A selection of T cell receptor beta chains follows, all from one sample in a study of CD8+ T cells in alopecia areata. TCRdb's copy holds only in-frame clones and misses some; the assay was immunoSEQ multiplex PCR. The sample yields some 200,000 clones, nearly 60% seen once. The sample here was CD4+ T cells sorted from blood, taken at week 24, from a patient treated with tofacitinib. The receptors derive from a human donor with alopecia areata. Both conserved end residues are part of each CDR3. The order of the fields is D gene, clone size, V gene, J gene, CDR3 protein, CDR3 DNA. The D gene is left open where the match is weak. Clone size appears in some rows only: once, few, many, or a class for an expanded clone.

>NA|NA|TRBV30|TRBJ2-2
CAWSLSGYTGELFF
TGTGCCTGGAGTCTCAGCGGTTACACCGGGGAGCTGTTTTTT
>TRBD1|NA|TRBV6-5|TRBJ1-2
CASSYSTGDGYTF
TGTGCCAGCAGTTACTCGACAGGGGACGGCTACACCTTC
>NA|NA|TRBV7-3|TRBJ2-7
CASSLQGGGYEQYF
TGTGCCAGCAGCTTACAGGGGGGCGGCTACGAGCAGTACTTC
>TRBD1|once|TRBV23-1|TRBJ2-2
CASSQPQGRKNTGELFF
TGCGCCAGCAGTCAACCACAGGGGCGAAAGAACACCGGGGAGCTGTTTTTT
>TRBD2|NA|TRBV13|TRBJ2-3
CASSSQGLGSQSSTDTQYF
TGTGCCAGCAGCTCCCAGGGACTAGGAAGCCAGTCTAGCACAGATACGCAGTATTTT
>NA|NA|TRBV10-3|TRBJ2-4
CAISADVAKNIQYF
TGTGCCATCAGTGCCGATGTAGCCAAAAACATTCAGTACTTC
>NA|few|TRBV6-6|TRBJ2-6
CASSISASGANVLTF
TGTGCCAGCAGTATCTCCGCCTCTGGGGCCAACGTCCTGACTTTC
>NA|few|TRBV11-2|TRBJ2-3
CASSLGGSTNTDTQYF
TGTGCCAGCAGCTTAGGTGGTTCAACAAACACAGATACGCAGTATTTT
>NA|NA|TRBV6-5|TRBJ2-4
CASSYGDLSWYF
TGTGCCAGCAGTTACGGTGACTTGAGTTGGTACTTC
>NA|NA|TRBV2|TRBJ2-2
CASRGGGDNTGELFF
TGTGCCAGCAGGGGAGGGGGCGACAACACCGGGGAGCTGTTTTTT
>NA|NA|TRBV7-2|TRBJ2-2
CASSPRAGTGELFF
TGTGCCAGCAGCCCCCGGGCAGGAACCGGGGAGCTGTTTTTT
>TRBD2|few|TRBV10-3|TRBJ2-1
CATRLTSGGGNEQFF
TGTGCCACCCGCCTGACTAGCGGGGGGGGCAATGAGCAGTTCTTC
>NA|NA|TRBV6-5|TRBJ2-5
CASRGEETQYF
TGTGCTTCTCGGGGAGAAGAGACCCAGTACTTC
>NA|NA|TRBV7-9|TRBJ1-1
CASSLEGGTEAFF
TGTGCCAGCAGCCTGGAAGGGGGCACTGAAGCTTTCTTT
>NA|few|TRBV5-1|TRBJ2-3
CASSLESDTQYF
TGCGCCAGCAGCTTGGAATCGGATACGCAGTATTTT
>NA|NA|TRBV5-1|TRBJ2-3
CASSRAVEPSDTQYF
TGCGCCAGCAGCCGAGCGGTGGAGCCGTCAGATACGCAGTATTTT
>NA|NA|TRBV29-1|TRBJ2-3
CSVIGGSTDTQYF
TGCAGCGTTATCGGCGGGAGCACAGATACGCAGTATTTT
>TRBD2|few|TRBV25-1|TRBJ2-1
CASGMAGGPGEQFF
TGTGCCAGCGGCATGGCGGGAGGGCCAGGTGAGCAGTTCTTC
>NA|medium-sized|TRBV18|TRBJ2-2
CASSRGEANTGELFF
TGTGCCAGCTCAAGGGGAGAAGCGAACACCGGGGAGCTGTTTTTT
>NA|NA|TRBV18|TRBJ2-3
CASSPGANRADMQYF
TGTGCCAGCTCCCCCGGGGCTAACCGGGCAGATATGCAGTATTTT
>NA|once|TRBV2|TRBJ1-5
CASSELRNQPQHF
TGTGCCAGCAGTGAACTTCGCAATCAGCCCCAGCATTTT
>NA|NA|TRBV9|TRBJ1-1
CASSVDQGDTEAFF
TGTGCCAGCAGCGTAGATCAGGGCGACACTGAAGCTTTCTTT
>TRBD2|NA|TRBV28|TRBJ2-1
CASSFPGLSDSEQFF
TGTGCCAGCAGTTTTCCGGGACTATCCGACAGTGAGCAGTTCTTC
>NA|NA|TRBV5-6|TRBJ1-3
CASSSLGGPSGNTIYF
TGTGCCAGCAGCTCTCTGGGGGGCCCCTCTGGAAACACCATATATTTT
>NA|NA|TRBV5-1|TRBJ1-2
CASSLGPPHGYTF
TGCGCCAGCAGCTTGGGGCCCCCTCATGGCTACACCTTC
>NA|NA|TRBV27|TRBJ1-1
CASRLTDYTEAFF
TGTGCCAGCAGATTAACAGATTACACTGAAGCTTTCTTT
>NA|NA|TRBV7-8|TRBJ2-4
CASSLVGRGDIQYF
TGTGCCAGCAGCTTAGTTGGAAGGGGGGACATTCAGTACTTC
>NA|NA|TRBV2|TRBJ1-5
CACSLTGLSNQPQHF
TGTGCCTGTTCGTTGACAGGCCTTAGCAATCAGCCCCAGCATTTT
>NA|once|TRBV5-1|TRBJ2-3
CASSLLGTESTDTQYF
TGCGCCAGCAGCTTGCTCGGGACGGAAAGCACAGATACGCAGTATTTT
>NA|NA|TRBV30|TRBJ2-1
CAWSRGLSYNEQFF
TGTGCCTGGAGTCGCGGTCTCTCCTACAATGAGCAGTTCTTC
>TRBD2|NA|TRBV4-3|TRBJ2-7
CASSQTVGSGGEQYF
TGCGCCAGCAGCCAAACCGTGGGTAGCGGGGGCGAGCAGTACTTC
>NA|NA|TRBV7-8|TRBJ1-2
CASSARDGTNYGYTF
TGTGCCAGCAGCGCCCGGGACGGAACTAACTATGGCTACACCTTC
>TRBD1|NA|TRBV7-9|TRBJ1-1
CASSGTNRGAEAFF
TGTGCCAGCAGCGGGACAAACAGGGGCGCTGAAGCTTTCTTT
>NA|few|TRBV29-1|TRBJ2-3
CSVEEGPFGDTQYF
TGCAGCGTTGAAGAGGGGCCATTCGGGGATACGCAGTATTTT
>NA|few|TRBV30|TRBJ2-5
CAWSGPGASFGTQYF
TGTGCCTGGAGTGGCCCAGGGGCTAGTTTCGGGACCCAGTACTTC
>NA|few|TRBV30|TRBJ2-5
CAWSVQGTESQYF
TGTGCCTGGAGTGTACAGGGCACGGAGTCCCAGTACTTC
>NA|NA|TRBV9|TRBJ1-3
CASSVAWQSSGNTIYF
TGTGCCAGCAGCGTAGCGTGGCAGAGCTCTGGAAACACCATATATTTT
>TRBD1|few|TRBV23-1|TRBJ2-7
CASSHSGTGPYEQYF
TGCGCCAGCAGTCACTCGGGGACAGGCCCCTACGAGCAGTACTTC
>NA|NA|TRBV5-4|TRBJ2-2
CASSLGGRGAGELFF
TGTGCCAGCAGCTTGGGAGGGAGAGGGGCCGGGGAGCTGTTTTTT
>NA|NA|TRBV7-2|TRBJ2-1
CASSRNLDSRGEQFF
TGTGCCAGCAGCCGAAATTTGGACTCCCGGGGTGAGCAGTTCTTC